These 28 T cell receptor beta chains share one sample of origin, sequenced in a study of identifying expanded T cells in peripheral blood. The method was immunoSEQ multiplex PCR; TCRdb's version includes in-frame clones alone and lacks a portion of them. Found here are some 75,000 clones, almost 90% of them singletons; the top ten hold around 3%. Sequencing was done on a sample of blood. Receptors originate from a person aged 18-70 years in good health.

V gene TRBV2 combines with J gene TRBJ2-1; D not resolved. Per the germline V gene, CDR1 is SNHLY and CDR2 is FYNNEI. The CDR3 spans 11 residues. Trimming cost V 5 bases and J 1 base, with 0 bases left between them. The CDR3 DNA reads as TGTGCCAGCAGTTCCTACAATGAGCAGTTCTTC. It codes for CASSSYNEQFF. The full variable domain, rest sourced from reference TRBV2 and TRBJ2-1, is EPEVTQTPSHQVTQMGQEVILRCVPISNHLYFYWYRQILGQKVEFLVSFYNNEISEKSEIFDDQFSVERPDGSNFTLKIRSTKLEDSAMYFCASSSYNEQFFGPGTRLTVL.

J is TRBJ2-7 and V is TRBV23-1; D perhaps matches TRBD2 (6 bases). TRBV23-1 is an ORF, with its function uncertain. The CDR3 is 12 amino acids. With 7 bases removed from V and 5 bases from J, the gap between germline ends came to 12 bases. The CDR3 region is CASTPGVDEQYF. The CDR3 nucleotides read TGCGCCAGCACCCCGGGAGTGGACGAGCAGTACTTC.

This chain links TRBV5-4 with TRBJ2-2; no clear D gene. CDR1 is SGHNT and CDR2 is YYREEE in the germline V gene (reference sequence). Trimming removed 2 bases from V and 6 bases from J, with 17 bases in between. The CDR3 length is 16 residues. As DNA, the CDR3 is TGTGCCAGCAGCTTTATGGGCCTCTCTGGGGCCGGGGAGCTGTTTTTT. Encoded protein: CASSFMGLSGAGELFF.

V gene TRBV13 combines with J gene TRBJ1-4, with D tentatively TRBD1 (6 bases). Germline CDR1 PRHDT, CDR2 FYEKMQ (reference sequence). V was shortened by 4 bases and J by 6 bases, with 15 bases between the two germline ends. The CDR3 consists of 15 residues. The CDR3 here is CASSWRTAGDEKLFF. CDR3 DNA: TGTGCCAGCAGCTGGAGGACAGCTGGGGATGAAAAACTGTTTTTT.

The count of this clone is one. The genes are TRBV27 and TRBJ2-7, with D perhaps matching TRBD2 (6 bases). This CDR3 comprises 13 residues. V lost 5 bases and J lost 3, with 11 bases in between. The germline gives CDR1 MNHEY, CDR2 SMNVEV (reference sequence). The DNA for the CDR3 is TGTGCCAGCAGTACCGGAGGGGTCTACGAGCAGTACTTC. Translating gives CASSTGGVYEQYF.

Notes on this clone: Relative to the germline gene, one junction end is altered; a read error may explain this. The chain recombines TRBV7-7 with TRBJ2-5, with 7 bases identical to TRBD2. CDR3 size: 15 residues. Germline assignment: CDR1 SSHAT and CDR2 FNYEAQ (reference sequence). The CDR3 spells CASSPGRDYSETQYF. The CDR3 region has the DNA TGTGCTAGCAGCCCCGGCCGGGACTATTCAGAGACCCAGTACTTC.

The chain employs TRBV16 and TRBJ2-3; TRBD1 is a possible D gene (6 bases). Germline CDR1 KGHSY, CDR2 FQNENV. V was cut by 0 bases and J by 6 bases, with 10 bases left in between. The CDR3 runs to 14 residues. CDR3 bases: TGTGCCAGCAGCCAATCCCCAGGGGCGGATACGCAGTATTTT. Amino acid sequence: CASSQSPGADTQYF.

The V gene is TRBV11-2, the J gene TRBJ2-2; D is possibly TRBD1 (5 bases). Trimming removed 2 bases from V and 4 bases from J, with 17 bases in between. This CDR3 has 17 residues. Germline V gives CDR1 SGHAT, CDR2 FQNNGV. CDR3 protein: CASSLHGGRAPTGELFF. CDR3 DNA: TGTGCCAGCAGCTTACATGGTGGCAGGGCTCCCACCGGGGAGCTGTTTTTT.

V usage is TRBV7-2 and J usage is TRBJ2-7; 7 positions agree with TRBD2. The germline V gene has CDR1 SGHTA and CDR2 FQGNSA. The CDR3 extends over 15 amino acids. V shed 3 bases and J 0 bases; nucleotides not matched to a gene: 5. The CDR3 sequence is CASSFLGGSSYEQYF. CDR3 sequence (DNA): TGTGCCAGCAGCTTCCTGGGCGGGAGCTCCTACGAGCAGTACTTC.

The V call is TRBV2, the J call TRBJ2-3; 8 bases are a match to TRBD2. Germline V gene data show CDR1 as SNHLY and CDR2 as FYNNEI. V lost 3 bases to trimming and J lost 6 bases; unmatched junction nucleotides: 8. The CDR3 extends over 15 amino acids. CDR3 in amino acids: CASSDGTSRMDTQYF. The CDR3 DNA follows: TGTGCCAGCAGTGATGGGACTAGTAGGATGGATACGCAGTATTTT.

This clone was detected only once. This chain joins TRBV6-5 and TRBJ2-1, with D perhaps TRBD1 (6 bases). The CDR3 has 15 amino acids. Trimming cost V 6 bases and J 3 bases, with 15 bases left between them. CDR1 is MNHEY, CDR2 SVGAGI, per germline. The CDR3 spells CASRGGYLVYNEQFF. CDR3 DNA: TGTGCCAGCAGAGGGGGTTACCTGGTCTACAATGAGCAGTTCTTC.

V and J are TRBV11-3 and TRBJ2-5; D might be TRBD1 or TRBD2, each matching 5 bases. Trimming left V 6 bases short and J 4 bases short, with 18 bases between. CDR1 SGHNT and CDR2 YENEEA come from the germline V gene. The CDR3 sequence is 15 residues long. DNA of the CDR3: TGTGCCAGCAGTTTCGGGCTTTTTGGGGGAGAGACCCAGTACTTC. Translated: CASSFGLFGGETQYF.

The count of this clone is one. This sequence joins TRBV7-2 and TRBJ2-4, with a possible D match to TRBD2 (6 bases). This CDR3 contains 13 residues. The V and J ends lost 5 bases and 3 bases respectively, with 8 bases between them. Germline V gene data show CDR1 as SGHTA and CDR2 as FQGNSA. The CDR3 DNA sequence: TGTGCCAGCAGCGGGGGGATCAAAAACATTCAGTACTTC. Amino acid sequence: CASSGGIKNIQYF.

The chain joins TRBV9 to TRBJ2-3; D is perhaps TRBD1 or TRBD2 (5 bases each). With 0 bases removed from V and 4 bases from J, the gap between germline ends came to 12 bases. This CDR3 comprises 15 residues. The V gene's germline CDR1 is SGDLS and CDR2 YYNGEE. The CDR3 DNA is TGTGCCAGCAGCGTAGGAGGTAGAGGGGCAGATACGCAGTATTTT. It encodes CASSVGGRGADTQYF.

V usage is TRBV7-2 and J usage is TRBJ2-7; 9 bases are shared with TRBD1. Germline V gene sequence: CDR1 SGHTA, CDR2 FQGNSA. J gave up 3 bases and V 1 base, and 4 bases lay outside the gene matches. There are 15 residues in the CDR3. CDR3 sequence reads: CASSLGDRVLYEQYF. The CDR3 nucleotides are TGTGCCAGCAGCTTAGGGGACAGGGTACTCTACGAGCAGTACTTC.

The CDR3 nucleotides read TGTGCCAGCAGCTTAGGGACTAGCACAGATACGCAGTATTTT. Translation: CASSLGTSTDTQYF. The V call is TRBV7-9, the J call TRBJ2-3, with a tentative D call TRBD2 (5 bases). The CDR3 covers 14 residues. Per the germline V gene, CDR1 is SEHNR and CDR2 is FQNEAQ (reference sequence). With 1 base removed from V and 0 bases from J, the gap between germline ends came to 5 bases.

The rearrangement joins TRBV5-6 to TRBJ1-2; 9 positions match TRBD1. The germline gives CDR1 SGHDT, CDR2 YYEEEE. This CDR3 region has 15 residues. Unmatched junction bases numbered 6, after V lost 4 bases and J lost 2 bases. The CDR3 sequence: CASSVYRGRNYGYTF. In nucleotides, the CDR3 is TGTGCCAGCAGCGTATACAGGGGGCGGAACTATGGCTACACCTTC.

The chain joins TRBV18 to TRBJ1-6; TRBD1 matches at 8 bases. CDR1 and CDR2 (germline): KGHSH, LQKENI. The CDR3 length is 16 residues. J gave up 7 bases and V 3 bases, and 8 bases lay outside the gene matches. The CDR3 protein is CASSPGPGGANSPLHF. Written as DNA, the CDR3 is TGTGCCAGCTCACCGGGACCAGGGGGCGCAAATTCACCCCTCCACTTT.

CDR3 DNA sequence: TGTGCCAGCAGCATCTCCGGGACAGGACTTGAAAAACTGTTTTTT. This gives the protein CASSISGTGLEKLFF. The V gene is TRBV9, the J gene TRBJ1-4; TRBD1 matches 8 bases. Germline V gene sequence: CDR1 SGDLS, CDR2 YYNGEE. There are 15 residues in the CDR3. Losses at the gene ends were 4 bases for V and 7 bases for J; bases not matched to a gene: 9. The full variable domain, completed using reference TRBV9 and TRBJ1-4, is DSGVTQTPKHLITATGQRVTLRCSPRSGDLSVYWYQQSLDQGLQFLIQYYNGEERAKGNILERFSAQQFPDLHSELNLSSLELGDSALYFCASSISGTGLEKLFFGSGTQLSVL.

This clone was counted between two and nine times. The chain employs TRBV5-1 and TRBJ2-7; possibly TRBD2 for D (5 bases). Germline V gene sequence: CDR1 SGHRS, CDR2 YFSETQ. The CDR3 spans 13 residues. Trimming cost V 3 bases and J 6 bases, with 13 bases left between them. The CDR3 nucleotides are TGCGCCAGCAGCTCCCGGGGTGTTTTCGAGCAGTACTTC. Translating it yields CASSSRGVFEQYF.

CDR3 amino acids: CASSVRTRNEQFF. In nucleotides, the CDR3 is TGTGCCAGCAGCGTACGGACACGCAATGAGCAGTTCTTC. The chain joins TRBV7-2 to TRBJ2-1, with D possibly being TRBD1 (5 bases). Germline V gives CDR1 SGHTA, CDR2 FQGNSA. Trimming pared 5 bases from V and 6 bases from J, leaving 11 bases between. CDR3 length equals 13 residues.

V is TRBV7-2 and J is TRBJ1-1, with 9 bases fitting TRBD1. V was clipped by 5 bases and J by 2 bases; unmatched bases: 3. The CDR3 runs 14 residues. Per the germline V gene, CDR1 is SGHTA and CDR2 is FQGNSA. DNA for the CDR3: TGTGCCAGCAGCATGGGACAGGGAAACACTGAAGCTTTCTTT. This codes for CASSMGQGNTEAFF.

This clone is a singleton in its sample. The chain links TRBV18 to TRBJ2-1; TRBD2 aligns across 9 bases. CDR3 length equals 17 residues. V dropped 6 bases and J dropped 4; count of bases not matched to a gene: 13. The germline V gene has CDR1 KGHSH and CDR2 LQKENI. The CDR3 sequence is CASSPNSGSFNYNEQFF. The CDR3, as DNA: TGTGCCAGCTCCCCGAATAGCGGGAGCTTCAATTACAATGAGCAGTTCTTC.

This sequence joins TRBV27 and TRBJ2-7; 8 bases match TRBD1. Trimming cost V 5 bases and J 5 bases; bases outside gene matches: 8. The CDR3 covers 14 residues. The germline V gene has CDR1 MNHEY and CDR2 SMNVEV (reference sequence). The CDR3 nucleotides are TGTGCCAGCAGTCCGACAGGGGTTGGGCACGAGCAGTACTTC. It is translated as CASSPTGVGHEQYF.

This clone was detected only a few times. The chain recombines TRBV5-6 with TRBJ2-3; D gene ambiguous. The CDR3 sequence is 13 residues long. Trimming stripped 4 bases from V and 8 bases from J, with 14 bases between. CDR1 is SGHDT, CDR2 YYEEEE, per germline. Written as DNA, the CDR3 is TGTGCCAGCAGCCATGCTGGAGCGAGTACGCAGTATTTT. Its protein is CASSHAGASTQYF.

The chain employs TRBV20-1 and TRBJ2-1; D call uncertain. The V end was cut by 5 bases, the J end by 4 bases, with 6 bases between. The CDR3 is made up of 11 amino acids. Germline V gene sequence: CDR1 DFQATT, CDR2 SNEGSKA (reference sequence). This CDR3 reads CSAGTYNEQFF. Here the CDR3 DNA reads TGCAGTGCTGGAACGTACAATGAGCAGTTCTTC.

The V and J genes are TRBV27 and TRBJ2-1; no firm D call. V gave up 8 bases and J gave up 8 bases, with 13 bases separating them. From germline, CDR1 is MNHEY and CDR2 SMNVEV (reference sequence). CDR3 length: 12 residues. In DNA form, the CDR3 reads TGTGCCAGCTATCCCCGGTGCTATGAGCAGTTCTTC. It encodes CASYPRCYEQFF.

The chain has TRBV9 and TRBJ2-3; D is unresolved. CDR1 and CDR2 from the germline V gene are SGDLS and YYNGEE. The V end lost 3 bases, the J end lost 1 base, and 6 bases lay between the germline ends. The CDR3 length is 13 residues. The DNA for the CDR3 is TGTGCCAGCAGCGACGGCGGCACAGATACGCAGTATTTT. Translated: CASSDGGTDTQYF.